This TCR beta chain appears in the sequencing data of a study of shared clonotypes between healthy human individuals. The healthy adult donors were HIV-negative and reported no recent acute infections or vaccinations. Running of the assay took place at deep level. This table comes from immunoSEQ multiplex PCR, and its TCRdb copy is limited to in-frame clones, with some not included. The sample lists about 470,000 clones; around 79% were seen once. Trimming removed 4 bases at V and 4 bases at J, with 13 bases between. The CDR3 contains 14 residues. The germline V gene has CDR1 MRHNA and CDR2 SNTAGT. The TCR was taken from a woman in her 40s in good health. Some clones in this sample may be carry-over from other donors' samples. V is TRBV6-4 and J is TRBJ1-1, with a weak D call TRBD1 (5 bases). Sequencing was carried out using PBMCs. The CDR3 sequence is CASSAESGVTEAFF. The CDR3 coding sequence is TGTGCCAGCAGTGCCGAATCGGGGGTCACTGAAGCTTTCTTT.